The next 30 T cell receptor beta chains were all read from a single sample in a study of human T cells and chemical hapten exposure (dated by TCRdb to the early 2020s). The method behind the library was RACE. TCRdb shows the sequencer as NextSeq 500. TCRdb redid the processing of the public reads, applying fastp at Q25 and MiXCR, and retained in-frame beta chains. Records with the same CDR3 protein are collapsed into one entry carrying the most frequent genes and DNA. In this sample the table shows tens of thousands of distinct CDR3 sequences, less than 15% of which occur a single time. More than 1.5% of the sample comes from the top ten. The time point label corresponds to: pre-sensitization, week 0. The treatment or condition label of this sample denotes: therapeutic diphenylcyclopropenone sensitization with weekly scalp DPC. Total RNA was isolated from unfractionated whole blood collected in Tempus Blood RNA tubes.

The specimen was whole blood, collected in connection with sensitization to the hapten diphenylcyclopropenone (DPC). These receptor sequences come from a woman aged 40 to 50 with alopecia areata. Some clones in this sample may be carry-over from other donors' samples.

At least ten counts were recorded for this clonotype. J is TRBJ2-1 and V is TRBV5-1; 9 bases line up with TRBD2. In germline, CDR1 is SGHRS, CDR2 YFSETQ. V was pared by 5 bases and J by 6 bases, with 12 bases of the junction left unmatched. This CDR3 contains 16 residues. The CDR3 DNA is TGCGCCAGCAGAATTAAGGTAGCGGGAGAATCCAATGAGCAGTTCTTC. Translating it yields CASRIKVAGESNEQFF.

This clonotype was counted at least ten times. For the CDR3, the DNA is TGCAGTGCTTCAGGAGCCGATGGCTACACCTTC. Protein sequence: CSASGADGYTF. This rearrangement joins TRBV20-1 to TRBJ1-2; D is unresolved. Germline V gene data show CDR1 as DFQATT and CDR2 as SNEGSKA (reference sequence). The CDR3 extends over 11 amino acids. V lost 5 bases to trimming and J lost 6 bases, with 10 bases between them.

This clonotype was counted many times. The chain uses TRBV7-8 and TRBJ1-5; no firm D call. The CDR3 loop spans 15 amino acids. Trimming left V 0 bases short and J 7 bases short, with 13 bases between. Germline-derived CDR1 and CDR2 are SGHVS and FQNEAQ. CDR3: CASSLANSPWQPQHF. In nucleotides, the CDR3 is TGTGCCAGCAGCTTAGCGAACAGTCCCTGGCAGCCCCAGCATTTT. Filled out from reference TRBV7-8 and TRBJ1-5, the complete variable domain reads GAGVSQSPRYKVAKRGQDVALRCDPISGHVSLFWYQQALGQGPEFLTYFQNEAQLDKSGLPSDRFFAERPEGSVSTLKIQRTQQEDSAVYLCASSLANSPWQPQHFGDGTRLSIL.

In its sample, this clonotype was seen many times. The chain couples TRBV6-2 or TRBV6-3 to TRBJ2-1; 13 bases map to TRBD2. The CDR3 extends over 17 amino acids. Germline CDR1 and CDR2: MNHEY and SVGEGT. The V and J ends lost 0 bases and 8 bases, in that order; junction bases with no gene match: 7. The CDR3 nucleotides are TGTGCCAGCAGTTACTCGGAACTAGCGGGAGGGCCATATGAGCAGTTCTTC. It yields the protein CASSYSELAGGPYEQFF.

The chain is built from TRBV12-3 or TRBV12-4 and TRBJ2-7; 10 nucleotides line up with TRBD1. The V gene end was trimmed by 1 base and the J gene end by 0 bases; junction bases not matched to a gene: 0. There are 15 residues in the CDR3. The CDR3 is CASSLGTGGSYEQYF. In nucleotides, the CDR3 is TGTGCCAGCAGTTTAGGGACAGGGGGCTCCTACGAGCAGTACTTC.

V gene TRBV3-1 combines with J gene TRBJ2-2; possible D gene TRBD2, 5 bases. The CDR3 loop spans 15 amino acids. Germline V gives CDR1 LGHDT, CDR2 YNNKEL (reference sequence). V was shortened by 3 bases and J by 6 bases, with 14 bases between the two germline ends. Written as DNA, the CDR3 is TGTGCCAGCAGCCAGGGAGTACTAGTCGCCGGGGAGCTGTTTTTT. This sequence encodes CASSQGVLVAGELFF.

This clonotype was seen many times. The chain has TRBV11-2 and TRBJ2-1, with TRBD2 as a possible D gene (5 bases). Germline CDR1 and CDR2: SGHAT and FQNNGV. This CDR3 contains 16 residues. Trimming took off 2 bases at V and 2 bases at J, with 13 bases between the two ends. The chain's CDR3 is CASSLSPGLAYNEQFF. CDR3 in DNA: TGTGCCAGCAGCTTAAGTCCGGGGTTGGCCTACAATGAGCAGTTCTTC.

The genes are TRBV7-9 and TRBJ1-2; the match to TRBD1 covers 7 bases. CDR1 and CDR2 (germline): SEHNR, FQNEAQ (reference sequence). V lost 6 bases to trimming and J lost 2 bases; unmatched junction nucleotides: 6. The CDR3 is 14 amino acids. Here the CDR3 DNA reads TGTGCCAGCAGATCCGACAGGGAGAACTATGGCTACACCTTC. Protein: CASRSDRENYGYTF. Based on the CDR3 plus reference TRBV7-9 and TRBJ1-2, the full variable domain is DTGVSQNPRHKITKRGQNVTFRCDPISEHNRLYWYRQTLGQGPEFLTYFQNEAQLEKSRLLSDRFSAERPKGSFSTLEIQRTEQGDSAMYLCASRSDRENYGYTFGSGTRLTVV.

A few counts support this clonotype. The chain joins TRBV29-1 to TRBJ2-7; D gene uncertain. Looked up from germline, CDR1 is SQVTM and CDR2 is ANQGSEA. Trimming left V 4 bases short and J 3 bases short, with 10 bases between. The CDR3 extends over 12 amino acids. This CDR3 is CSVGVGIYEQYF. The CDR3 bases are TGCAGCGTTGGGGTAGGGATCTACGAGCAGTACTTC.

This clonotype was seen repeatedly, ten times or more. The chain has TRBV5-1 and TRBJ1-1; D unresolved. Trimming pared 0 bases from V and 2 bases from J, leaving 8 bases between. The CDR3 runs to 14 residues. Germline CDR1 and CDR2: SGHRS and YFSETQ. CDR3 in DNA: TGCGCCAGCAGCTTGGCGGCCAGCAACACTGAAGCTTTCTTT. It yields the protein CASSLAASNTEAFF.

The chain recombines TRBV4-3 with TRBJ2-7, with 7 bases aligning to TRBD2. V dropped 0 bases and J dropped 1; count of bases not matched to a gene: 9. Germline loops: CDR1 LGHNA, CDR2 YSLEER. The CDR3 runs 17 residues. The CDR3 region has the DNA TGCGCCAGCAGCCAAGACTTTTTGGCTAGCGGATCCTACGAGCAGTACTTC. This gives the protein CASSQDFLASGSYEQYF.

This clonotype was detected a few times. The CDR3: CASSLTSNSPLHF. Here the CDR3 DNA reads TGTGCCAGCAGCTTAACTTCTAATTCACCCCTCCACTTT. This chain connects TRBV7-2 to TRBJ1-6; D is unclear. The ends were cut back, 2 bases at V and 6 bases at J, with 5 bases in the middle. The CDR3 covers 13 residues. Germline V CDR1 and CDR2: SGHTA, FQGNSA.

The CDR3 coding sequence is TGCAGCGCCAGGACAGGGGAGATGGGGTTCTTC. This codes for CSARTGEMGFF. The J gene is TRBJ2-1, the V gene TRBV29-1, with TRBD1 matching 9 bases. Germline V gene lookup returns CDR1 SQVTM and CDR2 ANQGSEA. J lost 15 bases, V lost 7 bases, and 10 bases had no gene match. The CDR3 spans 11 residues.

The V gene is TRBV11-2, the J gene TRBJ2-1; the match to TRBD2 covers 13 bases. V shed 5 bases and J 9 bases; nucleotides not matched to a gene: 7. Germline V gene data show CDR1 as SGHAT and CDR2 as FQNNGV. The CDR3 has 15 residues. The CDR3 region has the DNA TGTGCCAGCAGCGAGGGACTAGCGGGAAACGGTGAGCAGTTCTTC. Amino acids: CASSEGLAGNGEQFF.

The chain combines TRBV4-2 with TRBJ2-4, with 9 bases aligning to TRBD2. CDR3 length: 17 residues. CDR1 and CDR2 (germline): LGHNA, YNFKEQ. V shed 1 base and J 1 base; nucleotides not matched to a gene: 5. The CDR3 nucleotides read TGTGCCAGCAGCCAAGGGGCTAGCGGGACGGCCAAAAACATTCAGTACTTC. Amino acids: CASSQGASGTAKNIQYF.

This clonotype was detected ten times or more. The CDR3 loop is CASSPAGEQFF. The CDR3 DNA reads as TGTGCCAGCAGCCCGGCGGGTGAGCAGTTCTTC. V and J are TRBV7-2 and TRBJ2-1; maybe TRBD2 (5 bases). The CDR3 extends over 11 amino acids. The V gene lost 5 bases and the J gene lost 9 bases, with 8 bases spanning the gap. CDR1 and CDR2 from the germline V gene are SGHTA and FQGNSA.

This clonotype was observed many times. The chain employs TRBV4-1 and TRBJ1-1, with D possibly TRBD1 on 6 matching bases. Germline V gives CDR1 MGHRA, CDR2 YSYEKL. The CDR3 loop spans 14 amino acids. Trimming took off 2 bases at V and 6 bases at J, with 13 bases between the two ends. CDR3 loop: CASSQLQTGPEAFF. CDR3 DNA sequence: TGCGCCAGCAGCCAACTTCAAACAGGGCCTGAAGCTTTCTTT.

This clonotype was observed a few times. The J gene is TRBJ2-1, the V gene TRBV28; maybe TRBD1 (6 bases). There are 15 residues in the CDR3. V was pared by 1 base and J by 8 bases, with 15 bases between. Looked up from germline, CDR1 is MDHEN and CDR2 is SYDVKM. The CDR3 DNA reads TGTGCCAGCAGTTTATATGGGACACGGACCGATGAGCAGTTCTTC. Protein product: CASSLYGTRTDEQFF.

This clonotype was observed a handful of times. The V gene is TRBV29-1, the J gene TRBJ2-1, with TRBD1 identical over 9 bases. The CDR3 contains 11 residues. J was trimmed by 15 bases and V by 5 bases; bases with no gene match: 8. CDR1 and CDR2 from the germline V gene are SQVTM and ANQGSEA. The CDR3 is CSVNWGQGRFF. The CDR3 DNA sequence: TGCAGCGTTAATTGGGGACAGGGACGGTTCTTC.

This clonotype has a handful of counts. This rearrangement joins TRBV5-1 to TRBJ1-2, with 9 bases lining up with TRBD1. V was pared by 4 bases and J by 2 bases, with 3 bases of the junction left unmatched. The germline gives CDR1 SGHRS, CDR2 YFSETQ. The CDR3 loop spans 14 amino acids. The CDR3 reads CASSVDRGNYGYTF. CDR3 nucleotides: TGCGCCAGCAGCGTTGACAGGGGGAACTATGGCTACACCTTC.

Ten or more counts support this clonotype. The V gene is TRBV6-2 or TRBV6-3, the J gene TRBJ2-6; a weak D match, TRBD2 (6 bases). Germline CDR1 and CDR2: MNHEY and SVGEGT. The V end was cut by 0 bases, the J end by 4 bases, with 19 bases between. This CDR3 contains 19 residues. The chain's CDR3 is CASSYSNYRGGSGANVLTF. The CDR3 bases are TGTGCCAGCAGTTACTCGAATTACCGGGGAGGCTCCGGGGCCAACGTCCTGACTTTC.

This clonotype was seen at least ten times. The chain joins TRBV9 to TRBJ2-2, with D possibly TRBD2 on 6 matching bases. The CDR3 spans 16 residues. Germline lookup yields CDR1 SGDLS and CDR2 YYNGEE. V was pared by 0 bases and J by 0 bases, with 9 bases between. The CDR3 nucleotides are TGTGCCAGCAGCGTAGGAACTAGCCCGAACACCGGGGAGCTGTTTTTT. Amino acids: CASSVGTSPNTGELFF.

This clonotype has at least ten counts. The gene calls are TRBV2 and TRBJ2-1; 7 bases line up with TRBD1. The CDR3 covers 12 residues. V lost 8 bases to trimming and J lost 2 bases; unmatched junction nucleotides: 0. Looked up from germline, CDR1 is SNHLY and CDR2 is FYNNEI. The CDR3 DNA sequence: TGTGCCAGCGGGACAGCCTACAATGAGCAGTTCTTC. It yields the protein CASGTAYNEQFF.

The CDR3 reads CASTDVAGGNQPQHF. CDR3 DNA: TGTGCCAGCACCGACGTCGCAGGTGGCAATCAGCCCCAGCATTTT. The chain has TRBV27 and TRBJ1-5, with D unresolved. Germline V lookup: CDR1 MNHEY, CDR2 SMNVEV (reference sequence). V lost 7 bases and J lost 2, with 15 bases in between. The CDR3 totals 15 residues.

This clonotype was observed at least ten times. This sequence joins TRBV6-5 and TRBJ2-4, with D tentatively TRBD2 (6 bases). The V gene lost 7 bases and the J gene lost 4 bases, with 14 bases spanning the gap. Germline V gene lookup returns CDR1 MNHEY and CDR2 SVGAGI. This CDR3 comprises 14 residues. The CDR3 coding sequence is TGTGCCAGCACCGCGGGTAGCGGTAAAAACATTCAGTACTTC. This gives the protein CASTAGSGKNIQYF.

The V and J genes are TRBV28 and TRBJ2-5; D call uncertain. The CDR3 totals 12 residues. Germline lookup yields CDR1 MDHEN and CDR2 SYDVKM. Trimming removed 4 bases from V and 5 bases from J, with 8 bases in between. The CDR3: CASSSQAETQYF. CDR3 DNA sequence: TGTGCCAGCAGTTCCCAGGCGGAGACCCAGTACTTC.

By its share, this clonotype is medium-sized. This chain links TRBV11-2 with TRBJ2-3; D is undetermined. Germline CDR1 SGHAT, CDR2 FQNNGV. Deletions cut 3 bases from V and 4 bases from J, with 2 bases between. The CDR3 contains 11 residues. This CDR3 reads CASSLADTQYF. CDR3 nucleotide sequence: TGTGCCAGCAGCTTGGCAGATACGCAGTATTTT.

This chain uses TRBV18 with TRBJ1-1, with D perhaps matching TRBD1 (5 bases). V was cut by 8 bases and J by 0 bases, with 13 bases left in between. The CDR3 has 14 residues. The germline V gene encodes CDR1 KGHSH and CDR2 LQKENI. As DNA, the CDR3 is TGTGCCAGCCAAACGACAGCGTTGAACACTGAAGCTTTCTTT. Translated: CASQTTALNTEAFF.

This rearrangement joins TRBV18 to TRBJ2-3; D may be TRBD1 or TRBD2 (5 bases each). The ends were cut back, 4 bases at V and 6 bases at J, with 14 bases in the middle. Germline CDR1 reads KGHSH; CDR2 reads LQKENI. This CDR3 is built from 14 residues. CDR3 nucleotide sequence: TGTGCCAGCTCACTGGGACCTCGATTCGATACGCAGTATTTT. Amino acid sequence: CASSLGPRFDTQYF. Combining the CDR3 with reference TRBV18 and TRBJ2-3 gives the whole variable domain NAGVMQNPRHLVRRRGQEARLRCSPMKGHSHVYWYRQLPEEGLKFMVYLQKENIIDESGMPKERFSAEFPKEGPSILRIQQVVRGDSAAYFCASSLGPRFDTQYFGPGTRLTVL.

This chain links TRBV3-1 with TRBJ2-7; a possible D gene is TRBD1 (6 bases). The V end was cut by 4 bases, the J end by 2 bases, with 9 bases between. Germline V CDR1 and CDR2: LGHDT, YNNKEL (reference sequence). The CDR3 has 13 residues. CDR3 sequence: CASSPGETYEQYF. The CDR3 coding sequence is TGTGCCAGCAGCCCAGGGGAAACCTACGAGCAGTACTTC.